This T cell receptor beta chain was documented in a study of T cell responses to AZD1222 COVID-19 vaccine. Whole-study results and caveats: Sampled repertoires all dated from after the peak T cell response. Vaccine-associated CD4 TCRs ranged over spike, dominating at 160-218 and 743-854. Following two doses of AZD1222, Spike-specific TCR breadth and depth rose.

Trimming removed 0 bases at V and 5 bases at J, with 11 bases between. The CDR3 is made up of 15 amino acids. Looked up from germline, CDR1 is SGDLS and CDR2 is YYNGEE. Clones were read by immunoSEQ multiplex PCR, and TCRdb kept only the in-frame ones, dropping some. This table has 84,000 or so clones, approximately 91% appearing once. The table lists this clone with a count of one. Its cognate antigen is unknown. Specimen: peripheral blood, collected on day 0 of MenACWY control vaccination. The TCR sequence derives from an adult in good health. The V call is TRBV9, the J call TRBJ2-2; a possible D gene is TRBD1 (5 bases). CDR3 bases: TGTGCCAGCAGCGTAGCTTGGTCAGGGACCGGGGAGCTGTTTTTT. It yields the protein CASSVAWSGTGELFF.